The 23 T cell receptor beta chains reported below all come from one sample, sequenced in a study of T-cell memory formation after mild COVID-19. TCRdb re-analysed the 5' RACE reads in MiXCR, keeping a single row per CDR3 protein. The sample lists fewer than 700,000 distinct CDR3 sequences; about a sixth were seen once. Input material: PBMCs or a T cell subset sorted from them (not recorded which). The receptors stem from an adult woman who had mild COVID-19 (a few samples of this study predate the infection). Cell type and time point are not known.

This clonotype was observed a few times. The gene calls are TRBV28 and TRBJ2-2; D not certain. The germline CDR1 and CDR2 sequences are MDHEN and SYDVKM. The V end lost 4 bases, the J end lost 7 bases, and 4 bases lay between the germline ends. The CDR3 length is 11 residues. Here the CDR3 reads CASSWVGELFF. The CDR3 region has the DNA TGTGCCAGCAGTTGGGTCGGGGAGCTGTTTTTT. Full variable domain (missing parts from reference TRBV28 and TRBJ2-2): DVKVTQSSRYLVKRTGEKVFLECVQDMDHENMFWYRQDPGLGLRLIYFSYDVKMKEKGDIPEGYSVSREKKERFSLILESASTNQTSMYLCASSWVGELFFGEGSRLTVL.

J is TRBJ2-5 and V is TRBV4-1; D is undetermined. The CDR3 contains 14 residues. Germline CDR1 and CDR2: MGHRA and YSYEKL. The V end was cut by 1 base, the J end by 2 bases, with 8 bases between. For the CDR3, the DNA is TGCGCCAGCAGCCAAGTTCGAGATCAAGAGACCCAGTACTTC. The encoded protein is CASSQVRDQETQYF.

This chain uses TRBV6-5 with TRBJ2-3; D is possibly TRBD2 (5 bases). This CDR3 comprises 15 residues. V lost 2 bases and J 3 bases, leaving 12 bases between the germline ends. The germline gives CDR1 MNHEY, CDR2 SVGAGI. CDR3: CASSYVRGSTDTQYF. CDR3 bases: TGTGCCAGCAGTTACGTTCGGGGTTCGACAGATACGCAGTATTTT.

This chain links TRBV5-6 with TRBJ1-3, with 9 bases matching TRBD1. Germline lookup yields CDR1 SGHDT and CDR2 YYEEEE. Trimming cost V 0 bases and J 0 bases; bases outside gene matches: 1. This CDR3 contains 16 residues. The CDR3 DNA reads TGTGCCAGCAGCTTGGGGGACAGGGACTCTGGAAACACCATATATTTT. This codes for CASSLGDRDSGNTIYF.

The J gene is TRBJ2-7, the V gene TRBV5-1; 7 nucleotides line up with TRBD1. The V gene end was trimmed by 0 bases and the J gene end by 2 bases; junction bases not matched to a gene: 11. Per germline, CDR1 SGHRS and CDR2 YFSETQ. The CDR3 length is 17 residues. The CDR3: CASSLVPGRGLTYEQYF. CDR3 in DNA: TGCGCCAGCAGCTTGGTGCCGGGTAGGGGGCTTACCTACGAGCAGTACTTC.

This chain joins TRBV27 and TRBJ2-1; 7 bases are shared with TRBD1. From germline, CDR1 is MNHEY and CDR2 SMNVEV (reference sequence). V lost 3 bases and J lost 6; bases outside the gene matches: 11. The CDR3 contains 16 residues. The CDR3 here is CASSFRPGQQPNEQFF. DNA for the CDR3: TGTGCCAGCAGTTTCAGACCGGGACAGCAGCCCAATGAGCAGTTCTTC.

The chain couples TRBV24-1 to TRBJ1-1, with D uncertain. V lost 5 bases and J lost 5, with 11 bases in between. Germline V gene data show CDR1 as KGHDR and CDR2 as SFDVKD. The CDR3 is 13 amino acids. The CDR3 nucleotides are TGTGCCACCAGTGGCAACGTGAGGACTGAAGCTTTCTTT. Amino acids: CATSGNVRTEAFF.

The chain is built from TRBV20-1 and TRBJ1-3; weak D call: TRBD1 (6 bases). CDR1 is DFQATT, CDR2 SNEGSKA, per germline (reference sequence). The germline V and J ends were trimmed by 5 bases and 0 bases, with 14 bases remaining between them. This CDR3 is 15 amino acids long. The CDR3 spells CSAYPDSRSGNTIYF. The CDR3 DNA follows: TGCAGTGCTTACCCGGACAGCCGCTCTGGAAACACCATATATTTT.

The gene calls are TRBV20-1 and TRBJ2-3; no clear D. The CDR3 runs 15 residues. CDR1 and CDR2 (germline): DFQATT, SNEGSKA (reference sequence). The V gene lost 0 bases and the J gene lost 6 bases, with 16 bases spanning the gap. In nucleotides, the CDR3 is TGCAGTGCTAGAGATCTTGACCGCGTACACGATACGCAGTATTTT. Protein product: CSARDLDRVHDTQYF.

This clonotype was detected ten times or more. V usage is TRBV4-1 and J usage is TRBJ2-2; 7 positions agree with TRBD2. Germline loops: CDR1 MGHRA, CDR2 YSYEKL. J lost 0 bases, V lost 3 bases, and 7 bases had no gene match. This CDR3 has 17 amino acids. This CDR3 reads CASSHASGGSNTGELFF. In nucleotides, the CDR3 is TGCGCCAGCAGCCACGCCTCGGGGGGTTCGAACACCGGGGAGCTGTTTTTT.

This clonotype has a handful of counts. The J gene is TRBJ2-1, the V gene TRBV20-1; TRBD2 matches at 9 bases. In germline, CDR1 is DFQATT, CDR2 SNEGSKA (reference sequence). The CDR3 consists of 14 residues. V lost 6 bases, J lost 6 bases, and 9 bases stayed unmatched. CDR3 bases: TGCAGTGCGCCTCTAGCGGGGCCGCTCAATGAGCAGTTCTTC. Its protein product is CSAPLAGPLNEQFF.

This clonotype was counted a few times. J is TRBJ2-3 and V is TRBV6-2 or TRBV6-3; 9 positions match TRBD1. Germline-derived CDR1 and CDR2 are MNHEY and SVGEGT. Trimming at V came to 8 bases and at J to 2 bases, leaving 8 bases not matched to a gene. CDR3 length: 15 amino acids. The DNA of the CDR3 is TGTGCCAGCGCCCCAGACAGGGGGTACACAGATACGCAGTATTTT. Its protein is CASAPDRGYTDTQYF.

The genes are TRBV12-3 or TRBV12-4 and TRBJ2-2; D call uncertain. The CDR3 is 13 amino acids. The V end was cut by 6 bases, the J end by 8 bases, with 13 bases between. The CDR3 loop reads CASSRDWRGELFF. The CDR3 region has the DNA TGTGCCAGCAGCCGAGACTGGAGAGGGGAGCTGTTTTTT.

This clonotype was observed a few times. The J gene is TRBJ2-7, the V gene TRBV29-1, with 7 bases fitting TRBD1. Germline CDR1 reads SQVTM; CDR2 reads ANQGSEA. V was pared by 7 bases and J by 1 base, with 7 bases of the junction left unmatched. The CDR3 contains 13 residues. The CDR3 spells CSAKQGSSYEQYF. CDR3 coding DNA: TGCAGCGCCAAACAGGGGTCATCCTACGAGCAGTACTTC.

The rearrangement links TRBV18 to TRBJ2-7, with 12 bases fitting TRBD1. The CDR3 consists of 16 residues. Germline-derived CDR1 and CDR2 are KGHSH and LQKENI. J was trimmed by 5 bases and V by 4 bases; bases with no gene match: 9. This chain's CDR3 is CASSQHFGTGGDEQYF. CDR3 sequence (DNA): TGTGCCAGCTCACAGCACTTCGGGACAGGGGGCGACGAGCAGTACTTC.

The rearrangement joins TRBV11-2 to TRBJ2-7; D may be TRBD1 (6 bases). Germline CDR1 reads SGHAT; CDR2 reads FQNNGV. The V end was cut by 1 base, the J end by 7 bases, with 11 bases between. CDR3 size: 13 residues. The CDR3 nucleotides are TGTGCCAGCAGCTTAGGTACAGGGCCTGAGCAGTACTTC. Translation gives CASSLGTGPEQYF.

This clonotype was found a few times. The rearrangement links TRBV4-2 to TRBJ2-4; 8 bases line up with TRBD2. The germline gives CDR1 LGHNA, CDR2 YNFKEQ. Trimming cost V 1 base and J 6 bases; bases outside gene matches: 8. This CDR3 spans 16 amino acids. CDR3 protein: CASSQGVAGMGNIQYF. CDR3 nucleotides: TGTGCCAGCAGCCAAGGGGTAGCGGGAATGGGAAACATTCAGTACTTC.

The J gene is TRBJ2-1, the V gene TRBV6-2 or TRBV6-3; no firm D call. Trimming cost V 9 bases and J 0 bases, with 9 bases left between them. This CDR3 has 13 residues. The germline CDR1 and CDR2 sequences are MNHEY and SVGEGT. The CDR3 sequence: CASRQISYNEQFF. The CDR3, as DNA: TGTGCCAGTAGGCAGATCTCCTACAATGAGCAGTTCTTC.

CDR3 in DNA: TGCAGCGCCCGAGGGGGACTCGGGCCTGAAGCTTTCTTT. Amino acid sequence: CSARGGLGPEAFF. The chain uses TRBV29-1 and TRBJ1-1; possible D gene TRBD1, 6 bases. V was clipped by 7 bases and J by 6 bases, with 18 bases between them. CDR3 length: 13 residues. Looked up from germline, CDR1 is SQVTM and CDR2 is ANQGSEA.

CDR3 loop: CSVESGRSNTEAFF. The CDR3 DNA sequence: TGCAGCGTTGAGTCCGGCAGGTCGAACACTGAAGCTTTCTTT. The rearrangement uses TRBV29-1 and TRBJ1-1; D unresolved. The CDR3 is 14 amino acids. Germline loops: CDR1 SQVTM, CDR2 ANQGSEA. With 3 bases removed from V and 1 base from J, the gap between germline ends came to 12 bases.

This clonotype was seen just once. The chain carries TRBV7-2 and TRBJ1-5; no clear D. This CDR3 comprises 17 residues. Between the trimmed V and J ends, which lost 3 bases and 0 bases, there was a span of 15 bases. CDR1 SGHTA and CDR2 FQGNSA come from the germline V gene. The CDR3, as DNA: TGTGCCAGCAGCTTGCCGCCGGGTGGGAATAGCAATCAGCCCCAGCATTTT. Translating gives CASSLPPGGNSNQPQHF.

This clonotype has just a few counts. The chain couples TRBV6-2 or TRBV6-3 to TRBJ2-1; the D is unclear. V was pared by 2 bases and J by 3 bases, with 11 bases between. Germline CDR1 and CDR2: MNHEY and SVGEGT. The CDR3 spans 15 residues. The CDR3 sequence: CASSYQATYYNEQFF. CDR3 coding DNA: TGTGCCAGCAGTTACCAGGCAACGTACTACAATGAGCAGTTCTTC.

The gene calls are TRBV9 and TRBJ2-7; 10 bases line up with TRBD1. Germline values: CDR1 SGDLS, CDR2 YYNGEE. The CDR3 length is 15 residues. With 3 bases clipped from V and 5 bases from J, the junction kept 8 bases outside the gene matches. The chain's CDR3 is CASSAGTGVQDEQYF. In DNA, the CDR3 is TGTGCCAGCAGCGCGGGGACAGGGGTTCAGGACGAGCAGTACTTC.